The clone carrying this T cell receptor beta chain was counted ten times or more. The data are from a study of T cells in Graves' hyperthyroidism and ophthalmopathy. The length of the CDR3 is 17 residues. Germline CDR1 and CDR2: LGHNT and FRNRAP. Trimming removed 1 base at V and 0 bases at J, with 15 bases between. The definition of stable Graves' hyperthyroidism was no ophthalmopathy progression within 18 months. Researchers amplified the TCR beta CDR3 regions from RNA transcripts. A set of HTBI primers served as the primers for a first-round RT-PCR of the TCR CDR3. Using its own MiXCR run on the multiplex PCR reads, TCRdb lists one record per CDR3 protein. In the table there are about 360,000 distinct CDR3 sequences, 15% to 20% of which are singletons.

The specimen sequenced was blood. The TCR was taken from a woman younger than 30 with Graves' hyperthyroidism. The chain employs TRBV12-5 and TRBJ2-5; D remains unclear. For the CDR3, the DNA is TGTGCTAGTGGTTTGGCCACTCCGAAGGGAAACCAAGAGACCCAGTACTTC. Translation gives CASGLATPKGNQETQYF.